The clone carrying this T cell receptor (beta chain) appeared a few times. The antigen is undetermined. This specimen comes from a study of Ad26.COV2.S vaccination and SARS-CoV-2 variants. Profiled with immunoSEQ multiplex PCR; TCRdb holds only in-frame clones, not every one. The sample holds about 480,000 clones, around nine tenths seen once. Treatment denoted: approximately 18 received Ad26.COV2.S at low or high dose, single or two shots; several received placebo; per-sample allocation not given. Day 63 after the first injection of vaccine or placebo was the sampling time. This adult donor, from Boston, was 18-55 years old. Ad26.COV2.S expressed prefusion-stabilized spike from the original Wuhan strain. General observations from the study: Assessments of TCR breadth and depth may have underestimated the total T cell responses.

The source was peripheral blood, collected in a trial of Ad26.COV2.S vaccine versus placebo. The sequence was obtained from a person between 18 and 65 years old who received the Ad26.COV2.S COVID-19 vaccine or a placebo.

The DNA of the CDR3 is TGTGCCAGCAGTGCTCTGGGACAGGGTGGTTTGGGTAGCAATCAGCCCCAGCATTTT. It codes for CASSALGQGGLGSNQPQHF. The chain has TRBV2 and TRBJ1-5, with 9 positions matching TRBD1. The V segment lost 4 bases and the J segment 0 bases; nucleotides outside the gene matches: 13. The CDR3 loop spans 19 amino acids. The germline V gene has CDR1 SNHLY and CDR2 FYNNEI.